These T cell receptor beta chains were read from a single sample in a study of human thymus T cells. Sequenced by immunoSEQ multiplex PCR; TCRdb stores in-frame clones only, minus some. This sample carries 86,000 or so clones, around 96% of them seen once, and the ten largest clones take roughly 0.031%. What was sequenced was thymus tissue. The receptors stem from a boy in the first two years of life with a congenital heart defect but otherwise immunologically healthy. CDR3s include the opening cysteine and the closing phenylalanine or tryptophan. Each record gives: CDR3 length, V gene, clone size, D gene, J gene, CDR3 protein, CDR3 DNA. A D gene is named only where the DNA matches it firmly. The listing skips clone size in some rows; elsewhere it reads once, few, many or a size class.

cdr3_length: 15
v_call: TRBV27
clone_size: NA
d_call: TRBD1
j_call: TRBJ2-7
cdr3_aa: CASSPYGTDSYEQYF
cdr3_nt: TGTGCCAGCAGCCCGTATGGGACAGATTCCTACGAGCAGTACTTC

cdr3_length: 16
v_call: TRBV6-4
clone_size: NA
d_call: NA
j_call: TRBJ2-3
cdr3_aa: CASSDRGRGDTDTQYF
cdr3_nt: TGTGCCAGCAGTGACAGGGGCAGGGGAGACACAGATACGCAGTATTTT

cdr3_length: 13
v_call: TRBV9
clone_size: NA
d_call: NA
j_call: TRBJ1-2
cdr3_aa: CASSVSRDKGYTF
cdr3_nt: TGTGCCAGCAGCGTAAGCCGGGACAAGGGCTACACCTTC

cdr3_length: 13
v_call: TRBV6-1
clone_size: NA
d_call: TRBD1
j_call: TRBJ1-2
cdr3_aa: CASSEDRGGGYTF
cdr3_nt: TGTGCCAGCAGTGAAGACAGGGGGGGTGGCTACACCTTC

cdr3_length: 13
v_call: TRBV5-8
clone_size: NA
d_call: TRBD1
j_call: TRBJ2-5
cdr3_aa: CASSRDSLEAQYF
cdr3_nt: TGTGCCAGCAGCCGGGACAGCCTGGAGGCCCAGTACTTC

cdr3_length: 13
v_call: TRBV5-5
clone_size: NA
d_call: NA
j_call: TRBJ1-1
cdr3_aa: CASRIGLREEAFF
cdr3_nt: TGTGCCAGCAGGATCGGGCTACGAGAAGAAGCTTTCTTT

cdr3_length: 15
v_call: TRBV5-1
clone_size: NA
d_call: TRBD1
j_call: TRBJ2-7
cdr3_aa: CASSLAYRGFYEQYF
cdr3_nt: TGCGCCAGCAGCTTGGCTTACAGGGGGTTCTACGAGCAGTACTTC

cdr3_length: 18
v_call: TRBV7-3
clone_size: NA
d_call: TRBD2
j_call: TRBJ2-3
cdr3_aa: CASSSTSGGYQSTDTQYF
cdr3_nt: TGTGCCAGCAGCTCGACTAGCGGGGGGTACCAAAGCACAGATACGCAGTATTTT

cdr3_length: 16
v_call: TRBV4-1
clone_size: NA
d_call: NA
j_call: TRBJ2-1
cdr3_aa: CASSQERQGDYNEQFF
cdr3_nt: TGCGCCAGCAGCCAAGAGCGGCAGGGAGACTACAATGAGCAGTTCTTC

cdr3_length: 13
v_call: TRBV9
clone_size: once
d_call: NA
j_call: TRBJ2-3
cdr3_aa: CASSAAVTDTQYF
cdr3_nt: TGTGCCAGCAGCGCAGCGGTCACAGATACGCAGTATTTT

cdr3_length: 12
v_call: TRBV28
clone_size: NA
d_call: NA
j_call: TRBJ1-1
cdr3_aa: CASTQGPMRAFF
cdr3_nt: TGTGCCAGCACACAGGGCCCCATGCGAGCTTTCTTT

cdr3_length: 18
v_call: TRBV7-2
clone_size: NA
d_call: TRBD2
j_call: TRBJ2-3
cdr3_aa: CASSVRWTSGPSTDTQYF
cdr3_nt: TGTGCCAGCAGCGTACGCTGGACTAGCGGACCTAGCACAGATACGCAGTATTTT

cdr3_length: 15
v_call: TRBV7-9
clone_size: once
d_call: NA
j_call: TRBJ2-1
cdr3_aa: CASSLRRQGLNEQFF
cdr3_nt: TGTGCCAGCAGCTTAAGGAGACAAGGGCTCAATGAGCAGTTCTTC

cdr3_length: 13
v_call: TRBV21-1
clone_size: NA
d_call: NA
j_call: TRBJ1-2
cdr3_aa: CASSKVRGYGYTF
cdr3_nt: TGTGCCAGCAGCAAAGTAAGAGGCTATGGCTACACCTTC

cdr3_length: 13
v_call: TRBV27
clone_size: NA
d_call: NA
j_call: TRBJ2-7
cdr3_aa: CASGVGRNYEQYF
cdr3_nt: TGTGCCAGCGGCGTAGGCCGTAACTACGAGCAGTACTTC

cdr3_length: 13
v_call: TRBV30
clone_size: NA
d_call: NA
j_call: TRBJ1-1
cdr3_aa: CAWRRGVKGEAFF
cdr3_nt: TGTGCCTGGAGGAGAGGGGTTAAGGGTGAAGCTTTCTTT

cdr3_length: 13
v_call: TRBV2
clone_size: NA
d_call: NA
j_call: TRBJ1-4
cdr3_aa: CASSRDMNEKLFF
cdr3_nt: TGTGCCAGCAGCCGGGATATGAATGAAAAACTGTTTTTT

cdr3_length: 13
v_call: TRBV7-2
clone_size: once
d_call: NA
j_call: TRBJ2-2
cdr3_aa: CASSSRAPGELFF
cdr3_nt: TGTGCCAGCAGCTCGCGGGCACCCGGGGAGCTGTTTTTT

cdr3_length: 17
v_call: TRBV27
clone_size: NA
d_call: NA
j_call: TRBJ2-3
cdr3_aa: CASSAGSSGGSTDTQYF
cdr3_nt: TGTGCCAGCAGTGCGGGGTCCTCCGGAGGGAGCACAGATACGCAGTATTTT

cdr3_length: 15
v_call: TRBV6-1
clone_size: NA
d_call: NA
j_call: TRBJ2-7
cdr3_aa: CASSELGNWPYEQYF
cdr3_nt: TGTGCCAGCAGTGAACTGGGGAATTGGCCCTACGAGCAGTACTTC

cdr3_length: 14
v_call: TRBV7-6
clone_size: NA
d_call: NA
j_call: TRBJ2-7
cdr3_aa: CASSRSFVSYEQYF
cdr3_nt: TGTGCCAGCAGCCGATCCTTTGTCAGCTACGAGCAGTACTTC

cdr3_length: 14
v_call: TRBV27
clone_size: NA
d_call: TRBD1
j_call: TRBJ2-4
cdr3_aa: CASRRRDSENIQYF
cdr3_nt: TGTGCCAGCAGGCGCCGGGACAGTGAAAACATTCAGTACTTC

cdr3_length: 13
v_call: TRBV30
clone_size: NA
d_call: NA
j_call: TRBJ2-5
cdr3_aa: CAWSCIKRETQYF
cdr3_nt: TGTGCCTGGAGTTGCATAAAGAGGGAGACCCAGTACTTC

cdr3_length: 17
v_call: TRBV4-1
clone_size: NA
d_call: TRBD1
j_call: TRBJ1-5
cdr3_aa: CASSQSTGEASNQPQHF
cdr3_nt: TGCGCCAGCAGCCAATCGACAGGGGAGGCGAGCAATCAGCCCCAGCATTTT

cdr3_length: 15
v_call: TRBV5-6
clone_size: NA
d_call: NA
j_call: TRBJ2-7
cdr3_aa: CASSLVQWGLYEQYF
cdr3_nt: TGTGCCAGCAGCTTGGTTCAATGGGGGTTATACGAGCAGTACTTC

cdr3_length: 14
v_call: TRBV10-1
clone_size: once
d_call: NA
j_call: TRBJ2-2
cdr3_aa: CASSEVQGAGELFF
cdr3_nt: TGCGCCAGCAGTGAAGTACAGGGCGCCGGGGAGCTGTTTTTT

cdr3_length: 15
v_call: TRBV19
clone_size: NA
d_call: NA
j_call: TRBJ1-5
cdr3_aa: CASRLQRGKIKPQHF
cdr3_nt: TGTGCCAGTAGATTACAGAGGGGGAAAATCAAGCCCCAGCATTTT

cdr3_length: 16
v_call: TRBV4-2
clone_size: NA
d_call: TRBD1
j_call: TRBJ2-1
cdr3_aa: CASSHRTGGFYNEQFF
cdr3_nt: TGTGCCAGCAGCCACCGGACAGGCGGATTTTACAATGAGCAGTTCTTC

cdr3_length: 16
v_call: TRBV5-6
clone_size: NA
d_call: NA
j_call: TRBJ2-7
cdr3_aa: CASSLAQGSSSYEQYF
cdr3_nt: TGTGCCAGCAGCTTGGCCCAAGGGAGTAGCTCCTACGAGCAGTACTTC

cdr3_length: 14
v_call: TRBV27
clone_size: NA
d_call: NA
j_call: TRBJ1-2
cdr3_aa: CASSLSRGVNGYTF
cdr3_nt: TGTGCCAGCAGTTTATCGCGGGGAGTAAATGGCTACACCTTC

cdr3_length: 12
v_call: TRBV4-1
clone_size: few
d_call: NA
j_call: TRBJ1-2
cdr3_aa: CASSQGRYGYTF
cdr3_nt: TGCGCCAGCAGCCAAGGCAGGTACGGCTACACCTTC

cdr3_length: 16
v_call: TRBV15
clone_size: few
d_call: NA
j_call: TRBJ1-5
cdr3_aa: CATSSFGSSFNQPQHF
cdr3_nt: TGTGCCACCAGCAGCTTCGGGTCCAGCTTCAATCAGCCCCAGCATTTT

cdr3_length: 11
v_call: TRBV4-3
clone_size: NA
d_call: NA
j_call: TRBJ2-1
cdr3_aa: CASSLSNEQFF
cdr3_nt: TGCGCCAGCAGCCTGAGCAATGAGCAGTTCTTC

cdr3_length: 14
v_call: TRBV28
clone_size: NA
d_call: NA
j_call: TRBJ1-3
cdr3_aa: CASSLGRQGNTIYF
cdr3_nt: TGTGCCAGCAGTTTGGGGAGGCAAGGAAACACCATATATTTT

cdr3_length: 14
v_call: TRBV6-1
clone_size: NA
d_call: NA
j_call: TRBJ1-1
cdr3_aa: CASSSPGRPVEAFF
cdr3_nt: TGTGCCAGCAGTTCCCCGGGACGGCCCGTTGAAGCTTTCTTT

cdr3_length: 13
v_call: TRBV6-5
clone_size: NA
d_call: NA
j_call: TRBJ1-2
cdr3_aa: CASTPAIDYGYTF
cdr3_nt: TGTGCCAGCACCCCAGCAATCGACTATGGCTACACCTTC

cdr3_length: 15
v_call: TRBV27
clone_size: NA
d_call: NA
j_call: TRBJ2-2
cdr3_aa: CASLNRAENTGELFF
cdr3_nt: TGTGCCAGCCTTAATAGGGCGGAGAACACCGGGGAGCTGTTTTTT

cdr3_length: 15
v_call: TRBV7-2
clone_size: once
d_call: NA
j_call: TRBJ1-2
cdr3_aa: CASSLASGKAYGYTF
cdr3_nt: TGTGCCAGCAGCTTAGCGAGTGGGAAGGCCTATGGCTACACCTTC

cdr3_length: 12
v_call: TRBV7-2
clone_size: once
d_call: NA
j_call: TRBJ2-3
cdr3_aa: CASSFNTDTQYF
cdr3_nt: TGTGCCAGCAGCTTTAACACAGATACGCAGTATTTT

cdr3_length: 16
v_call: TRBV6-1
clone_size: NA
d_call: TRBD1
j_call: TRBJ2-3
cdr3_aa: CASSEVRDRSTDTQYF
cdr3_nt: TGTGCCAGCAGTGAAGTAAGGGACAGGAGCACAGATACGCAGTATTTT

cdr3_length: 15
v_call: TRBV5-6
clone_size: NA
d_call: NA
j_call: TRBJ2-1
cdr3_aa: CASSLGTPLSDEQFF
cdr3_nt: TGTGCCAGCAGCCTCGGGACCCCCCTCTCGGATGAGCAGTTCTTC

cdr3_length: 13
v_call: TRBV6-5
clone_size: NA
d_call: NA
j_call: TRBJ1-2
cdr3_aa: CASSRTGSYGYTF
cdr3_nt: TGTGCCAGCAGCCGAACAGGGTCCTATGGCTACACCTTC